This note documents a single TCR beta chain sequence. The antigen remains unidentified. Trimming stripped 7 bases from V and 0 bases from J, with 12 bases between. This CDR3 contains 14 residues. Germline V gene sequence: CDR1 SEHNR, CDR2 FQNEAQ (reference sequence). Documented time point: patch test 3, about 24 weeks after DPC sensitization. Sample treatment: therapeutic diphenylcyclopropenone sensitization with weekly scalp DPC. Someone pulled total RNA out of unfractionated whole blood. This entry comes from a study of human T cells and chemical hapten exposure. Study background: The study patch tested 0.01% DPC on the upper back and read results at 6 days. The study's findings and limits: Significantly greater numbers of large CDR3 similarity clusters came from expanded TCRs than from controls.

Original data processing: Samples contained a median of around 89,000 TCRs, with a range of 23,224 to 690,600. TCRdb itself ran the RACE reads through MiXCR, one entry per CDR3 protein. Here the V and J calls rest on TCRdb's processing, not on the authors' analysis. The repertoire holds some 180,000 distinct CDR3 sequences, with about 25% as singletons. The specimen comprised whole blood, sampled in connection with sensitization to the hapten diphenylcyclopropenone (DPC). The chain combines TRBV7-9 with TRBJ1-1; maybe TRBD1 (5 bases). The receptor comes from a woman aged 40 to 55 with alopecia areata. Some clones in this sample may be carry-over from other donors' samples. CDR3 in amino acids: CASIKGRMNTEAFF. The CDR3 nucleotides read TGTGCCAGCATCAAGGGGCGGATGAACACTGAAGCTTTCTTT.